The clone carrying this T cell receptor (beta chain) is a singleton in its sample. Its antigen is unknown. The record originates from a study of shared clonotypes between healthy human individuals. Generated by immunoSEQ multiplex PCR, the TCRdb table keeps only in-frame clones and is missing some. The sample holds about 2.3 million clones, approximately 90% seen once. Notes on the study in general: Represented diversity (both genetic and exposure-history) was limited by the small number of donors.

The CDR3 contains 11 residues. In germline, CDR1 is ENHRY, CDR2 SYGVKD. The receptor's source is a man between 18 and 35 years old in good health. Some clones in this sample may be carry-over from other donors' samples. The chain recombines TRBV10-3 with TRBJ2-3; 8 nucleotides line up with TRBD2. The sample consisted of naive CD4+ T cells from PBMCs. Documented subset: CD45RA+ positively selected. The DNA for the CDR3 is TGTGCTGCGGGAGGTTCAGATACGCAGTATTTT. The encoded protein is CAAGGSDTQYF.